Below are 32 T cell receptor beta chains sequenced from a single sample in a study of early T cells in non-severe SARS-CoV-2 infection. Each CDR3 protein gets one entry after TCRdb re-called the 5' RACE reads with MiXCR. The sample has more than 60,000 distinct CDR3 sequences; approximately 13% are singletons. Material: whole blood. The receptors were gathered from an adult who was a healthcare worker with PCR-confirmed SARS-CoV-2 infection or an uninfected control (not recorded which).

The CDR3 protein is CASSPRGHYGYTF. As DNA, the CDR3 is TGTGCCAGCAGCCCCCGGGGCCACTATGGCTACACCTTC. V usage is TRBV9 and J usage is TRBJ1-2; D is possibly TRBD1 (5 bases). Trimming pared 4 bases from V and 3 bases from J, leaving 10 bases between. This CDR3 has 13 residues. The germline V gene encodes CDR1 SGDLS and CDR2 YYNGEE. Using reference TRBV9 and TRBJ1-2 for the parts outside the CDR3, the full variable domain is DSGVTQTPKHLITATGQRVTLRCSPRSGDLSVYWYQQSLDQGLQFLIQYYNGEERAKGNILERFSAQQFPDLHSELNLSSLELGDSALYFCASSPRGHYGYTFGSGTRLTVV.

This clonotype was observed a handful of times. The CDR3 loop is CASNRDNYEQYF. The CDR3 bases are TGTGCCAGCAACCGGGACAACTACGAGCAGTACTTC. The chain uses TRBV21-1 and TRBJ2-7; the D call in the table, TRBD1, was not verified against the DNA. TRBV21-1 is annotated as a pseudogene. The length of the CDR3 is 12 residues.

This clonotype was counted many times. The genes are TRBV29-1 and TRBJ2-3; 8 bases line up with TRBD2. Trimming took 7 bases from V and 3 from J; bases not matched to a gene: 9. CDR3 size: 14 residues. The germline CDR1 and CDR2 sequences are SQVTM and ANQGSEA. The CDR3 DNA reads as TGCAGCGCCCGGAAAGCGGGGGTTACAGATACGCAGTATTTT. Encoded protein: CSARKAGVTDTQYF.

This clonotype showed up just a few times. The chain couples TRBV15 to TRBJ2-7; 10 positions match TRBD1. The CDR3 loop spans 14 amino acids. The V and J ends lost 5 bases and 8 bases, in that order; junction bases with no gene match: 9. CDR1 is LNHNV, CDR2 YYDKDF, per germline (reference sequence). CDR3: CATSRGQGSDKQYF. DNA of the CDR3: TGTGCCACCAGCCGGGGACAGGGGTCTGATAAGCAGTACTTC.

This clonotype has at least ten counts. This chain joins TRBV7-3 and TRBJ2-7; 8 bases line up with TRBD1. Germline V gene data show CDR1 as SGHTA and CDR2 as FQGTGA. This CDR3 has 13 residues. After removal of 5 bases from V and 6 bases from J, the junction contained 6 bases not matched to a gene. This CDR3 is CASSPTGGREQYF. The CDR3 DNA sequence: TGTGCCAGCAGCCCCACAGGGGGACGCGAGCAGTACTTC.

This rearrangement joins TRBV10-3 to TRBJ2-7; the D gene could be TRBD1 or TRBD2 (6 bases each). In germline, CDR1 is ENHRY, CDR2 SYGVKD. The CDR3 length is 14 residues. V was shortened by 7 bases and J by 3 bases, with 16 bases between the two germline ends. The CDR3 nucleotides are TGTGCCATCACGGGCCGGGGGCAAAACTACGAGCAGTACTTC. This translates into CAITGRGQNYEQYF.

This clonotype has a count of ten or more. The rearrangement joins TRBV21-1 to TRBJ2-7; TRBD1 reflects the table's D call only, with no check against the DNA. TRBV21-1 is a documented pseudogene. CDR3 size: 17 residues. The chain's CDR3 is CASSKVVRAPLCSEQYF. DNA of the CDR3: TGTGCCAGCAGCAAAGTTGTAAGGGCCCCCCTGTGTAGCGAGCAGTACTTC.

The CDR3 nucleotides are TGTGCCAGCAGGGACTACCGGAACACTGAAGCTTTCTTT. Protein sequence: CASRDYRNTEAFF. The chain uses TRBV2 and TRBJ1-1; D gene ambiguous. CDR1 and CDR2 from the germline V gene are SNHLY and FYNNEI. This CDR3 region has 13 residues. V shed 6 bases and J shed 1 base, with 9 bases lying between them.

This clonotype has ten or more counts. V is TRBV12-3 or TRBV12-4 and J is TRBJ2-7; TRBD2 matches 7 bases. Losses at the gene ends were 2 bases for V and 5 bases for J; bases not matched to a gene: 9. The CDR3 is made up of 15 amino acids. CDR3 DNA sequence: TGTGCCAGCAGTTTACCCATGGGGAGGGATAACGAGCAGTACTTC. Its protein is CASSLPMGRDNEQYF.

Many counts were recorded for this clonotype. This chain joins TRBV13 and TRBJ2-7, with D unclear. The CDR3 contains 14 residues. Germline assignment: CDR1 PRHDT and CDR2 FYEKMQ (reference sequence). Trimming pared 1 base from V and 3 bases from J, leaving 10 bases between. CDR3: CASSLAGSDYEQYF. CDR3 nucleotide sequence: TGTGCCAGCAGCTTAGCTGGTTCCGACTACGAGCAGTACTTC. Complete variable domain (other parts from reference TRBV13 and TRBJ2-7): AAGVIQSPRHLIKEKRETATLKCYPIPRHDTVYWYQQGPGQDPQFLISFYEKMQSDKGSIPDRFSAQQFSDYHSELNMSSLELGDSALYFCASSLAGSDYEQYFGPGTRLTVT.

This rearrangement joins TRBV29-1 to TRBJ2-1; TRBD2 matches 10 bases. This CDR3 spans 15 amino acids. The V gene's germline CDR1 is SQVTM and CDR2 ANQGSEA. After removal of 6 bases from V and 5 bases from J, the junction contained 10 bases not matched to a gene. The CDR3 region has the DNA TGCAGCGTCGCTGTTAGCGGGGGGCAAAACAATGAGCAGTTCTTC. Its translation is CSVAVSGGQNNEQFF.

J is TRBJ2-2 and V is TRBV5-1; TRBD2 matches 10 bases. Germline CDR1 is SGHRS and CDR2 is YFSETQ. This CDR3 is built from 16 residues. V lost 2 bases and J lost 5; bases outside the gene matches: 6. In DNA, the CDR3 is TGCGCCAGCAGCTTTTTAGCGGGAGGCGGTACCGGGGAGCTGTTTTTT. It encodes CASSFLAGGGTGELFF.

This clonotype was seen at least ten times. The V call is TRBV7-9, the J call TRBJ2-7, with 13 bases matching TRBD2. J lost 2 bases, V lost 5 bases, and 9 bases had no gene match. CDR1 SEHNR and CDR2 FQNEAQ come from the germline V gene (reference sequence). This CDR3 is built from 17 residues. The CDR3 protein is CASSRRTSGSYTYEQYF. The CDR3 bases are TGTGCCAGCAGCCGACGGACTAGCGGGAGCTACACCTACGAGCAGTACTTC.

This clonotype was recorded many times. The chain joins TRBV20-1 to TRBJ1-2; D is unresolved. The CDR3 covers 15 residues. V lost 3 bases and J 0 bases, leaving 14 bases between the germline ends. Germline loops: CDR1 DFQATT, CDR2 SNEGSKA (reference sequence). The CDR3 DNA reads as TGCAGTGCTAGTGGCTCCGCAGAGACTAACTATGGCTACACCTTC. Its protein is CSASGSAETNYGYTF.

This clonotype turned up a few times. CDR3 DNA: TGTGCTAGTGGTTTGTTAGCGGGGGGGCCAGTTGAGCAGTTCTTC. As protein: CASGLLAGGPVEQFF. V gene TRBV12-5 combines with J gene TRBJ2-1, with 11 bases identical to TRBD2. This CDR3 comprises 15 residues. CDR1 is LGHNT, CDR2 FRNRAP, per germline. V dropped 2 bases and J dropped 9; count of bases not matched to a gene: 6.

This clonotype was observed a few times. V usage is TRBV19 and J usage is TRBJ1-5; D remains unclear. There are 13 residues in the CDR3. V dropped 5 bases and J dropped 7 bases, with 12 bases sitting between them. In germline, CDR1 is LNHDA, CDR2 SQIVND (reference sequence). The CDR3 here is CASSVQLEQPQHF. CDR3 in DNA: TGTGCCAGTAGTGTGCAGCTAGAACAGCCCCAGCATTTT.

This clonotype was seen a handful of times. This chain links TRBV10-2 with TRBJ2-1; maybe TRBD2 (6 bases). The V and J ends lost 8 bases and 6 bases respectively, with 14 bases between them. Germline V gives CDR1 WSHSY, CDR2 SAAADI. This CDR3 comprises 13 residues. The CDR3 loop reads CASLLSGGNEQFF. In nucleotides, the CDR3 is TGCGCCAGCCTCTTATCCGGGGGCAATGAGCAGTTCTTC.

As regards this clonotype: This may come from a read error, since a much larger clone is one base off. CDR3 loop: CASSQVRAGVRGNRPQHF. The CDR3 nucleotides read TGCGCCAGCAGCCAAGTACGGGCAGGGGTTCGAGGCAATCGGCCCCAGCATTTT. V usage is TRBV4-1 and J usage is TRBJ1-5; possibly TRBD1 for D (6 bases). The CDR3 has 18 amino acids. Germline-derived CDR1 and CDR2 are MGHRA and YSYEKL.

The sample holds a few counts of this clonotype. The chain carries TRBV7-2 and TRBJ1-2; TRBD1 might be the D (6 bases). V dropped 3 bases and J dropped 1 base, with 15 bases sitting between them. The CDR3 consists of 16 residues. CDR1 and CDR2 from the germline V gene are SGHTA and FQGNSA. The CDR3 protein is CASSFIVTGNNYGYTF. The DNA for the CDR3 is TGTGCCAGCAGCTTCATTGTAACAGGGAATAACTATGGCTACACCTTC.

The chain combines TRBV2 with TRBJ2-7; D ambiguous. V shed 3 bases and J shed 9 bases, with 12 bases lying between them. Germline assignment: CDR1 SNHLY and CDR2 FYNNEI. CDR3 length: 12 amino acids. The CDR3 nucleotides are TGTGCCAGCAGTGATAGGTCAAGGCGGCAGTACTTC. Its translation is CASSDRSRRQYF.

This clonotype was seen at least ten times. This chain connects TRBV7-6 to TRBJ2-2, with 7 bases fitting TRBD1. Per germline, CDR1 SGHVS and CDR2 FNYEAQ. The ends lost 5 bases at V and 5 bases at J; junction bases unmatched: 2. The CDR3 loop spans 13 amino acids. This CDR3 is CASSPRGTGELFF. In DNA form, the CDR3 reads TGTGCCAGCAGCCCCAGGGGGACCGGGGAGCTGTTTTTT.

V gene TRBV19 combines with J gene TRBJ2-1; TRBD1 aligns across 9 bases. Unmatched junction bases numbered 7, after V lost 3 bases and J lost 7 bases. This CDR3 has 15 residues. Per germline, CDR1 LNHDA and CDR2 SQIVND (reference sequence). The chain's CDR3 is CASSMRDRVVNEQFF. The DNA of the CDR3 is TGTGCCAGTAGTATGCGGGACAGGGTTGTTAATGAGCAGTTCTTC. The whole variable domain, remainder taken from reference TRBV19 and TRBJ2-1, is DGGITQSPKYLFRKEGQNVTLSCEQNLNHDAMYWYRQDPGQGLRLIYYSQIVNDFQKGDIAEGYSVSREKKESFPLTVTSAQKNPTAFYLCASSMRDRVVNEQFFGPGTRLTVL.

This clonotype was detected ten times or more. The J gene is TRBJ2-2, the V gene TRBV6-5; no reliable D call. The CDR3 has 13 residues. Trimming left V 3 bases short and J 3 bases short, with 5 bases between. Germline assignment: CDR1 MNHEY and CDR2 SVGAGI. In DNA, the CDR3 is TGTGCCAGCAGTTATTTATACACCGGGGAGCTGTTTTTT. Encoded protein: CASSYLYTGELFF.

The J gene is TRBJ2-3, the V gene TRBV3-1; 7 nucleotides agree with TRBD1. The CDR3 totals 15 residues. Trimming removed 4 bases from V and 0 bases from J; junction bases left unmatched: 4. Germline CDR1 is LGHDT and CDR2 is YNNKEL (reference sequence). The DNA of the CDR3 is TGTGCCAGCAGCCCCAGACAGGGAAGCACAGATACGCAGTATTTT. It encodes CASSPRQGSTDTQYF.

The sample holds many counts of this clonotype. The chain carries TRBV24-1 and TRBJ1-5; a possible D gene is TRBD1 (5 bases). Trimming cost V 3 bases and J 6 bases, with 8 bases left between them. Looked up from germline, CDR1 is KGHDR and CDR2 is SFDVKD. This CDR3 has 13 amino acids. CDR3 in DNA: TGTGCCACCAGTGATCGGGGCAGTCAGCCCCAGCATTTT. Translated: CATSDRGSQPQHF.

This rearrangement joins TRBV6-5 to TRBJ1-1, with D maybe TRBD1 (5 bases). Trimming took 4 bases from V and 4 from J, leaving 13 bases between them. Germline values: CDR1 MNHEY, CDR2 SVGAGI. This CDR3 comprises 14 residues. The CDR3 DNA follows: TGTGCCAGCAGTTGGTCTAGCGGGGCCACTGAAGCTTTCTTT. Translated: CASSWSSGATEAFF.

This clonotype has a handful of counts. The rearrangement links TRBV20-1 to TRBJ1-4, with TRBD1 matching over 7 bases. The CDR3 has 14 residues. After removal of 6 bases from V and 6 bases from J, the junction contained 10 bases not matched to a gene. Germline loops: CDR1 DFQATT, CDR2 SNEGSKA (reference sequence). CDR3 in amino acids: CSAQGGTADEKLFF. The CDR3 DNA is TGCAGTGCGCAGGGGGGGACCGCGGATGAAAAACTGTTTTTT.

The table lists this clonotype with a few counts. The rearrangement joins TRBV30 to TRBJ2-7; the D call may be TRBD1 or TRBD2 (5 bases each). The CDR3 is made up of 14 amino acids. Germline V gene lookup returns CDR1 GTSNPN and CDR2 SVGIG (reference sequence). The V and J ends lost 3 bases and 2 bases respectively, with 14 bases between them. The CDR3 loop is CAWSGEGNPYEQYF. The CDR3, as DNA: TGTGCCTGGAGCGGAGAGGGGAATCCCTACGAGCAGTACTTC.

This clonotype has at least ten counts. The chain joins TRBV20-1 to TRBJ2-2; either TRBD1 or TRBD2 may supply D (6 bases each). Trimming shortened V by 7 bases and J by 6 bases, and 12 bases separated the two germline ends. CDR1 and CDR2 from the germline V gene are DFQATT and SNEGSKA (reference sequence). CDR3 size: 12 residues. CDR3 residues: CSGRRGSGELFF. In DNA form, the CDR3 reads TGCAGTGGTCGGAGGGGGTCCGGGGAGCTGTTTTTT.

The chain uses TRBV5-1 and TRBJ2-1; TRBD2 aligns across 12 bases. Germline CDR1 reads SGHRS; CDR2 reads YFSETQ. J lost 7 bases, V lost 0 bases, and 2 bases had no gene match. The CDR3 sequence is 15 residues long. In nucleotides, the CDR3 is TGCGCCAGCAGCTTGGGACTAGCGGGGGTTAATGAGCAGTTCTTC. Its translation is CASSLGLAGVNEQFF.

This clonotype was seen at least ten times. The chain recombines TRBV7-9 with TRBJ2-3; 7 bases line up with TRBD2. This CDR3 region has 14 residues. Germline loops: CDR1 SEHNR, CDR2 FQNEAQ (reference sequence). V was pared by 5 bases and J by 4 bases, with 6 bases of the junction left unmatched. DNA for the CDR3: TGTGCCAGCAGCCGGGGAGCGGGATCAGATACGCAGTATTTT. This encodes CASSRGAGSDTQYF.

This clonotype was found many times. The rearrangement links TRBV7-3 to TRBJ1-1; 7 bases line up with TRBD1. The trim removed 5 bases at V and 4 bases at J, leaving 7 bases unmatched. Germline V gene lookup returns CDR1 SGHTA and CDR2 FQGTGA. The length of the CDR3 is 14 residues. The CDR3 DNA reads as TGTGCCAGCAGCCTCCGGGACAGCCCCACTGAAGCTTTCTTT. Translating gives CASSLRDSPTEAFF. Complete variable domain (other parts from reference TRBV7-3 and TRBJ1-1): GAGVSQTPSNKVTEKGKYVELRCDPISGHTALYWYRQSLGQGPEFLIYFQGTGAADDSGLPNDRFFAVRPEGSVSTLKIQRTERGDSAVYLCASSLRDSPTEAFFGQGTRLTVV.